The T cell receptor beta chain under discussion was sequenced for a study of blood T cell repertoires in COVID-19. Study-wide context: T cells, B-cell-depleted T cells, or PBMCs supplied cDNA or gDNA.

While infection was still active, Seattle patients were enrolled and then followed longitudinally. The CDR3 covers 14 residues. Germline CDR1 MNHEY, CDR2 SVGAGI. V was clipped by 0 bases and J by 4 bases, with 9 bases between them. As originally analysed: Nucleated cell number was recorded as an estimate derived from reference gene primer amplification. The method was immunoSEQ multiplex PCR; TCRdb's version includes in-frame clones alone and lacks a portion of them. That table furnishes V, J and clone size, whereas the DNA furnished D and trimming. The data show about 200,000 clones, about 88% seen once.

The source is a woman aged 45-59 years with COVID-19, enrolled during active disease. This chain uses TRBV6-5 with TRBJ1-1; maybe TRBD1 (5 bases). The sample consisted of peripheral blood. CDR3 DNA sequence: TGTGCCAGCAGTTACTCGGGGGGGACCACTGAAGCTTTCTTT. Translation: CASSYSGGTTEAFF.